This TCR beta chain came from a study of blood T cell repertoires in COVID-19. Across the whole study: Acute and convalescent COVID-19 specimens originated in the United States, Italy and Spain. The analysed material was cDNA or gDNA that came from T cells, B-cell-depleted T cells, or PBMCs.

This CDR3 spans 10 amino acids. V was pared by 4 bases and J by 8 bases, with 8 bases between. From germline, CDR1 is SQVTM and CDR2 ANQGSEA. Original processing notes: Reference gene primer amplification gave nucleated cell count estimates. Repertoires were generated with immunoSEQ multiplex PCR, while TCRdb's copy carries only in-frame clones and drops some. That table supplies the V and J calls and clone size; D and trimming were determined from the DNA. The sample holds roughly 38,000 clones, over 80% seen once. Sequencing was performed on peripheral blood. The chain uses TRBV29-1 and TRBJ1-2; a possible D gene is TRBD1 (6 bases). The TCR comes from a woman between 65 and 79 years old with acute or convalescent COVID-19. DNA for the CDR3: TGCAGCGTTGGGGACATCGGCTACACCTTC. Amino acid sequence: CSVGDIGYTF.